The 3 T cell receptor beta chains below were found in one sample sequenced in a study of control samples from healthy donors and cancer patients. Clones were sequenced by immunoSEQ multiplex PCR, and TCRdb holds only the in-frame ones, with some missing. Found here are 100,000 to 150,000 clones, about 87% of them singletons; the top ten hold 2.9%. What was sequenced was blood. The receptors were sampled from a man in his sixties in good health.

This clone came up a few times. This chain joins TRBV20-1 and TRBJ2-7; TRBD1 or TRBD2 may be the D gene (6 bases each). This CDR3 spans 14 amino acids. The germline gives CDR1 DFQATT, CDR2 SNEGSKA (reference sequence). Trimming stripped 3 bases from V and 3 bases from J, with 15 bases between. CDR3 nucleotide sequence: TGCAGTGCTAGTTCCGGGGGCGTAGACTACGAGCAGTACTTC. The encoded protein is CSASSGGVDYEQYF.

This chain joins TRBV21-1 and TRBJ1-3. TRBV21-1 represents a pseudogene. The CDR3 contains 15 residues. As DNA, the CDR3 is TGTGCCAGCAGCAAAGGAGGGGTCTCTGGAAACACCATATATTTT. Protein sequence: CASSKGGVSGNTIYF.

The chain carries TRBV5-1 and TRBJ2-5, with TRBD2 matching 10 bases. Germline-derived CDR1 and CDR2 are SGHRS and YFSETQ. The CDR3 sequence is 16 residues long. The junction had 4 bases not matched to a gene; V was cut back by 0 bases and J by 2 bases. The CDR3 here is CASSLGLAGVQETQYF. CDR3 nucleotide sequence: TGCGCCAGCAGCTTGGGGCTAGCGGGGGTTCAAGAGACCCAGTACTTC.